These T cell receptor beta chains were read from a single sample in a study of cytomegalovirus exposure and HLA in healthy donors. Sequenced by immunoSEQ multiplex PCR; TCRdb stores in-frame clones only, minus some. The sample shows roughly 230,000 clones, approximately 78% of them seen only once. What was sequenced was PBMCs. The origin of the receptors is a boy between 5 and 17 years old in good health and CMV-seronegative. The CDR3 runs from the conserved cysteine through the conserved F or W. D genes are given only for firm matches. Clone size is shown for a subset of rows, as once, few, many or a class of expanded clone.

CDR3aa: CAWVRVLAGVGELFF
CDR3nt: TGTGCCTGGGTCCGGGTGCTAGCGGGAGTCGGGGAGCTGTTTTTT
j_gene: TRBJ2-2
abundance: -
v_gene: TRBV30
d_gene: TRBD2

CDR3aa: CASSDGTGDTGELFF
CDR3nt: TGTGCCAGCAGTGACGGGACAGGGGACACCGGGGAGCTGTTTTTT
j_gene: TRBJ2-2
abundance: -
v_gene: TRBV6-4
d_gene: TRBD1

CDR3aa: CASSLVGVYTF
CDR3nt: TGTGCCAGCAGCTTAGTCGGAGTATACACCTTC
j_gene: TRBJ1-2
abundance: -
v_gene: TRBV11-3
d_gene: -

CDR3aa: CAAGEAFF
CDR3nt: TGTGCCGCGGGGGAAGCTTTCTTT
j_gene: TRBJ1-1
abundance: -
v_gene: TRBV6-6
d_gene: -

CDR3aa: CASRVGYQETQYF
CDR3nt: TGTGCCAGCAGAGTCGGGTACCAAGAGACCCAGTACTTC
j_gene: TRBJ2-5
abundance: once
v_gene: TRBV6-1
d_gene: -

CDR3aa: CASSDNGAGGSNTEAFF
CDR3nt: TGTGCCAGCAGCGACAATGGGGCGGGAGGGTCGAACACTGAAGCTTTCTTT
j_gene: TRBJ1-1
abundance: few
v_gene: TRBV9
d_gene: -

CDR3aa: CAWSVPGGERNSPLHF
CDR3nt: TGTGCCTGGAGTGTACCTGGAGGGGAGCGCAATTCACCCCTCCACTTT
j_gene: TRBJ1-6
abundance: -
v_gene: TRBV30
d_gene: -

CDR3aa: CASSQHVASGYNEQFF
CDR3nt: TGCGCCAGCAGCCAACATGTAGCTAGCGGATACAATGAGCAGTTCTTC
j_gene: TRBJ2-1
abundance: -
v_gene: TRBV4-1
d_gene: TRBD2

CDR3aa: CASSGRGLREKLFF
CDR3nt: TGTGCCAGCAGTGGGAGGGGGCTTAGGGAAAAACTGTTTTTT
j_gene: TRBJ1-4
abundance: -
v_gene: TRBV6-1
d_gene: TRBD1

CDR3aa: CASSQTSGSPNEQFF
CDR3nt: TGTGCCAGCAGCCAGACTAGCGGGAGCCCCAATGAGCAGTTCTTC
j_gene: TRBJ2-1
abundance: -
v_gene: TRBV6-5
d_gene: TRBD2

CDR3aa: CASSYSRGLQYEQYF
CDR3nt: TGTGCCAGCAGTTACTCGAGGGGGCTTCAATACGAGCAGTACTTC
j_gene: TRBJ2-7
abundance: -
v_gene: TRBV6-5
d_gene: TRBD1

CDR3aa: CASSDSNDATNEKLFF
CDR3nt: TGTGCCAGCAGCGACAGTAATGATGCAACTAATGAAAAACTGTTTTTT
j_gene: TRBJ1-4
abundance: -
v_gene: TRBV7-6
d_gene: -

CDR3aa: CASSLNREWEAFF
CDR3nt: TGCGCCAGCAGCTTAAACCGGGAGTGGGAAGCTTTCTTT
j_gene: TRBJ1-1
abundance: once
v_gene: TRBV5-1
d_gene: -

CDR3aa: CASTPDRGPEKLFF
CDR3nt: TGTGCCAGCACTCCGGACAGGGGACCTGAAAAACTGTTTTTT
j_gene: TRBJ1-4
abundance: -
v_gene: TRBV2
d_gene: TRBD1

CDR3aa: CASSQGAAEAFF
CDR3nt: TGTGCCAGCAGCCAGGGGGCCGCCGAAGCTTTCTTT
j_gene: TRBJ1-1
abundance: few
v_gene: TRBV11-2
d_gene: TRBD1

CDR3aa: CASSSRSGEGYNEQFF
CDR3nt: TGTGCCAGCAGCTCTCGCTCGGGGGAAGGGTACAATGAGCAGTTCTTC
j_gene: TRBJ2-1
abundance: -
v_gene: TRBV7-3
d_gene: -

CDR3aa: CAISERNRGTDTQYF
CDR3nt: TGTGCCATCAGTGAGAGGAACAGGGGGACAGATACGCAGTATTTT
j_gene: TRBJ2-3
abundance: -
v_gene: TRBV10-3
d_gene: TRBD1

CDR3aa: CASSIRAASNEQFF
CDR3nt: TGTGCCAGTAGTATAAGAGCGGCCAGCAATGAGCAGTTCTTC
j_gene: TRBJ2-1
abundance: -
v_gene: TRBV19
d_gene: -

CDR3aa: CASRGGYSYEQYF
CDR3nt: TGTGCCAGCCGGGGGGGTTACTCCTACGAGCAGTACTTC
j_gene: TRBJ2-7
abundance: few
v_gene: TRBV2
d_gene: TRBD2

CDR3aa: CASSREGLLSYEQYF
CDR3nt: TGTGCCAGCAGCCGGGAGGGCCTACTTTCCTACGAGCAGTACTTC
j_gene: TRBJ2-7
abundance: few
v_gene: TRBV11-2
d_gene: TRBD2

CDR3aa: CASSYDSGTGELFF
CDR3nt: TGTGCCAGCAGTTACGATAGCGGCACCGGGGAGCTGTTTTTT
j_gene: TRBJ2-2
abundance: few
v_gene: TRBV6-6
d_gene: -

CDR3aa: CAWRTSGSYNEQFF
CDR3nt: TGTGCCTGGAGGACTAGCGGATCCTACAATGAGCAGTTCTTC
j_gene: TRBJ2-1
abundance: once
v_gene: TRBV30
d_gene: TRBD2

CDR3aa: CASLSQGASYEQYF
CDR3nt: TGTGCCAGTCTAAGCCAGGGGGCGTCGTACGAGCAGTACTTC
j_gene: TRBJ2-7
abundance: -
v_gene: TRBV2
d_gene: TRBD1

CDR3aa: CASSKTQGGEQFF
CDR3nt: TGTGCCAGCAGTAAGACCCAGGGAGGTGAGCAGTTCTTC
j_gene: TRBJ2-1
abundance: -
v_gene: TRBV25-1
d_gene: -

CDR3aa: CASSLAIGGSGYTF
CDR3nt: TGTGCCAGCAGTTTAGCGATTGGGGGGTCCGGCTACACCTTC
j_gene: TRBJ1-2
abundance: -
v_gene: TRBV27
d_gene: -

CDR3aa: CASSQGAGGGNTQYF
CDR3nt: TGCGCCAGCAGCCAAGGAGCGGGAGGAGGAAATACGCAGTATTTT
j_gene: TRBJ2-3
abundance: -
v_gene: TRBV4-1
d_gene: TRBD2

CDR3aa: CASSHRTGLAGCEQYF
CDR3nt: TGCGCCAGCAGCCACCGAACCGGACTAGCGGGATGCGAGCAGTACTTC
j_gene: TRBJ2-7
abundance: -
v_gene: TRBV4-1
d_gene: TRBD2

CDR3aa: CASSELAGNGELFF
CDR3nt: TGTGCCAGCAGTGAATTAGCGGGCAACGGGGAGCTGTTTTTT
j_gene: TRBJ2-2
abundance: -
v_gene: TRBV25-1
d_gene: TRBD2

CDR3aa: CASSPQQRRGGNQPQHF
CDR3nt: TGTGCCAGTAGTCCCCAACAGCGCAGGGGAGGCAATCAGCCCCAGCATTTT
j_gene: TRBJ1-5
abundance: -
v_gene: TRBV19
d_gene: -

CDR3aa: CASTDPTGISYEQYF
CDR3nt: TGCGCCAGCACCGACCCAACAGGGATCTCCTACGAGCAGTACTTC
j_gene: TRBJ2-7
abundance: -
v_gene: TRBV10-2
d_gene: -

CDR3aa: CASVWGHRMNTEAFF
CDR3nt: TGTGCCAGCGTGTGGGGACACCGGATGAACACTGAAGCTTTCTTT
j_gene: TRBJ1-1
abundance: -
v_gene: TRBV2
d_gene: -

CDR3aa: CASSVKTGALYGYTF
CDR3nt: TGTGCCAGCAGTGTTAAAACAGGGGCTTTGTATGGCTACACCTTC
j_gene: TRBJ1-2
abundance: -
v_gene: TRBV2
d_gene: TRBD1

CDR3aa: CASSLGTGVYGYTF
CDR3nt: TGTGCCAGCAGCTTGGGGACCGGGGTCTATGGCTACACCTTC
j_gene: TRBJ1-2
abundance: -
v_gene: TRBV5-6
d_gene: -

CDR3aa: CASTGGGRGNYGYTF
CDR3nt: TGTGCCAGCACCGGGGGGGGGAGAGGGAACTATGGCTACACCTTC
j_gene: TRBJ1-2
abundance: -
v_gene: TRBV2
d_gene: -

CDR3aa: CASSYSKGIHEQYF
CDR3nt: TGTGCCAGCAGTTATTCGAAGGGGATCCACGAGCAGTACTTC
j_gene: TRBJ2-7
abundance: -
v_gene: TRBV6-5
d_gene: -

CDR3aa: CAWTGGALFAFF
CDR3nt: TGTGCCTGGACCGGAGGGGCCCTGTTCGCTTTCTTT
j_gene: TRBJ1-1
abundance: -
v_gene: TRBV30
d_gene: -

CDR3aa: CASSSTPTGMYEQYF
CDR3nt: TGTGCCAGCAGTTCCACTCCCACAGGAATGTACGAGCAGTACTTC
j_gene: TRBJ2-7
abundance: few
v_gene: TRBV27
d_gene: -

CDR3aa: CASSIVADTPGNTIYF
CDR3nt: TGCGCCAGCAGCATTGTTGCAGACACCCCTGGAAACACCATATATTTT
j_gene: TRBJ1-3
abundance: -
v_gene: TRBV5-1
d_gene: -